Each of the 18 T cell receptor beta chains below was sequenced from the same sample in a study of T cell changes during pregnancy in multiple sclerosis. Measured with immunoSEQ multiplex PCR; TCRdb has only the in-frame clones, and not every one. The profile shows about 60,000 clones, around 96% of them singletons. Source: CD8+ T cells from peripheral blood mononuclear cells, taken after pregnancy. The source of these receptors is a female donor with multiple sclerosis, enrolled in a pregnancy study.

In DNA form, the CDR3 reads TGTGCCAGTAGTATAGCCGGGAGGACCACAGATACGCAGTATTTT. It encodes CASSIAGRTTDTQYF. The genes are TRBV19 and TRBJ2-3, with 7 nucleotides matching TRBD2. Per the germline V gene, CDR1 is LNHDA and CDR2 is SQIVND (reference sequence). Losses at the gene ends were 1 base for V and 2 bases for J; bases not matched to a gene: 3. This CDR3 contains 15 residues.

The rearrangement uses TRBV27 and TRBJ2-7, with a tentative D call TRBD1 (6 bases). V shed 3 bases and J shed 2 bases, with 8 bases lying between them. Germline V gene sequence: CDR1 MNHEY, CDR2 SMNVEV (reference sequence). The CDR3 totals 13 residues. The CDR3 DNA follows: TGTGCCAGCAGTTTGGGGGCAGCCTACGAGCAGTACTTC. Amino acid sequence: CASSLGAAYEQYF.

This clone was picked up a small number of times. This chain links TRBV28 with TRBJ2-1; TRBD1 agrees at 7 bases. J gave up 4 bases and V 10 bases, and 10 bases lay outside the gene matches. The CDR3 covers 14 residues. The germline V gene has CDR1 MDHEN and CDR2 SYDVKM. The CDR3 region is CATFLEGQYNEQFF. DNA for the CDR3: TGTGCCACCTTTTTAGAGGGACAGTACAATGAGCAGTTCTTC.

The V and J genes are TRBV2 and TRBJ2-7; D might be TRBD1 (5 bases). Per germline, CDR1 SNHLY and CDR2 FYNNEI. This CDR3 has 13 residues. V lost 4 bases and J 4 bases, leaving 11 bases between the germline ends. CDR3 loop: CASSVGVRYEQYF. The CDR3 bases are TGTGCCAGCAGTGTAGGGGTACGGTACGAGCAGTACTTC.

The chain employs TRBV27 and TRBJ2-7, with 8 bases lining up with TRBD1. The V segment lost 5 bases and the J segment 5 bases; nucleotides outside the gene matches: 11. The length of the CDR3 is 15 residues. Germline V gene data show CDR1 as MNHEY and CDR2 as SMNVEV (reference sequence). The CDR3 sequence: CASSPTGTGWDEQYF. The CDR3 coding sequence is TGTGCCAGCAGTCCCACGGGGACAGGTTGGGACGAGCAGTACTTC.

The chain has TRBV19 and TRBJ2-1, with D maybe TRBD2 (5 bases). There are 13 residues in the CDR3. Germline loops: CDR1 LNHDA, CDR2 SQIVND (reference sequence). Trimming shortened V by 4 bases and J by 2 bases, and 6 bases separated the two germline ends. The CDR3 loop reads CASSTGTYNEQFF. For the CDR3, the DNA is TGTGCCAGTAGTACGGGGACCTACAATGAGCAGTTCTTC.

This chain links TRBV27 with TRBJ1-1; tentatively, D is TRBD1 (5 bases). V lost 3 bases, J lost 1 base, and 9 bases lay in between. Germline V gene data show CDR1 as MNHEY and CDR2 as SMNVEV (reference sequence). The CDR3 has 14 residues. Here the CDR3 reads CASSLGQANTEAFF. In DNA form, the CDR3 reads TGTGCCAGCAGTTTGGGGCAGGCGAACACTGAAGCTTTCTTT.

This rearrangement joins TRBV27 to TRBJ2-2; D is possibly TRBD2 (6 bases). V was shortened by 2 bases and J by 5 bases, with 12 bases between the two germline ends. Germline V gene lookup returns CDR1 MNHEY and CDR2 SMNVEV (reference sequence). The CDR3 is 15 residues long. Written as DNA, the CDR3 is TGTGCCAGCAGTTTAAGCGCGGGATTAACCGGGGAGCTGTTTTTT. Translation gives CASSLSAGLTGELFF.

The chain recombines TRBV7-9 with TRBJ2-5; D gene unclear. The V end was cut by 1 base, the J end by 3 bases, with 12 bases between. Per germline, CDR1 SEHNR and CDR2 FQNEAQ (reference sequence). The CDR3 runs to 15 residues. DNA for the CDR3: TGTGCCAGCAGCTTAGGACTCTTAAGCAAAGAGACCCAGTACTTC. Translation gives CASSLGLLSKETQYF.

CDR3 residues: CASSLSGLTETQYF. In DNA form, the CDR3 reads TGTGCCAGCAGTTTATCGGGGTTGACGGAGACCCAGTACTTC. This chain joins TRBV28 and TRBJ2-5, with TRBD2 as a possible D gene (5 bases). Per the germline V gene, CDR1 is MDHEN and CDR2 is SYDVKM. V lost 1 base, J lost 5 bases, and 11 bases lay in between. The CDR3 has 14 amino acids. Combining the CDR3 with reference TRBV28 and TRBJ2-5 gives the whole variable domain DVKVTQSSRYLVKRTGEKVFLECVQDMDHENMFWYRQDPGLGLRLIYFSYDVKMKEKGDIPEGYSVSREKKERFSLILESASTNQTSMYLCASSLSGLTETQYFGPGTRLLVL.

This clone was observed a single time. The chain recombines TRBV15 with TRBJ2-7; 8 bases fit TRBD1. The CDR3 loop spans 16 amino acids. Germline V lookup: CDR1 LNHNV, CDR2 YYDKDF (reference sequence). V shed 0 bases and J 2 bases; nucleotides not matched to a gene: 6. CDR3 sequence reads: CATSRDLGTGAYEQYF. The DNA for the CDR3 is TGTGCCACCAGCAGAGATCTTGGGACAGGAGCCTACGAGCAGTACTTC.

This rearrangement joins TRBV6-1 to TRBJ2-7; the D gene is possibly TRBD2 (6 bases). The germline V gene has CDR1 MNHNS and CDR2 SASEGT. V was clipped by 1 base and J by 3 bases, with 13 bases between them. The CDR3 loop spans 15 amino acids. CDR3 sequence: CASSEDPSDLYEQYF. The DNA for the CDR3 is TGTGCCAGCAGTGAAGATCCTAGCGACCTCTACGAGCAGTACTTC.

The chain couples TRBV11-2 to TRBJ2-1; D is perhaps TRBD1 (5 bases). Germline CDR1 is SGHAT and CDR2 is FQNNGV. This CDR3 is 15 amino acids long. Trimming took 4 bases from V and 8 from J, leaving 18 bases between them. The CDR3 DNA follows: TGTGCCAGCAGCTCTTGGACATCAAGGATCGATGAGCAGTTCTTC. Encoded protein: CASSSWTSRIDEQFF.

For the CDR3, the DNA is TGTGCCAGCAGTCCCGGACTAGCAGCCTACGAGCAGTACTTC. Its protein product is CASSPGLAAYEQYF. The V call is TRBV27, the J call TRBJ2-7; 8 bases map to TRBD2. The CDR3 covers 14 residues. Germline CDR1 is MNHEY and CDR2 is SMNVEV (reference sequence). The J segment lost 2 bases and the V segment lost 5 bases, leaving 5 bases of the junction unmatched.

This clone was detected only once. This chain connects TRBV27 to TRBJ2-1, with TRBD2 matching over 8 bases. The CDR3 extends over 14 amino acids. CDR1 and CDR2 from the germline V gene are MNHEY and SMNVEV (reference sequence). V lost 10 bases and J lost 9; bases outside the gene matches: 14. The CDR3 spells CATRLATQVVEQFF. For the CDR3, the DNA is TGTGCCACCAGACTAGCGACTCAAGTTGTTGAGCAGTTCTTC.

This sequence joins TRBV30 and TRBJ2-7, with no clear D. Germline values: CDR1 GTSNPN, CDR2 SVGIG (reference sequence). The V and J ends lost 4 bases and 4 bases respectively, with 14 bases between them. The CDR3 runs 13 residues. The CDR3 loop reads CAWNGQAEYEQYF. The DNA for the CDR3 is TGTGCCTGGAATGGGCAGGCCGAGTACGAGCAGTACTTC.

The rearrangement joins TRBV6-1 to TRBJ2-5; possibly TRBD1 for D (6 bases). CDR1 is MNHNS, CDR2 SASEGT, per germline. The V and J ends lost 1 base and 7 bases respectively, with 16 bases between them. CDR3 size: 15 residues. As DNA, the CDR3 is TGTGCCAGCAGTGAAGGACAGGCTCCCGGCGGGACCCAGTACTTC. As protein: CASSEGQAPGGTQYF.

J is TRBJ2-4 and V is TRBV7-9, with D tentatively TRBD2 (7 bases). The CDR3 runs 16 residues. The germline V gene encodes CDR1 SEHNR and CDR2 FQNEAQ (reference sequence). Between the trimmed V and J ends, which lost 1 base and 3 bases, there was a span of 13 bases. CDR3 in DNA: TGTGCCAGCAGCTTAGGGGGGGGCAAGGACAAAAACATTCAGTACTTC. Its translation: CASSLGGGKDKNIQYF.